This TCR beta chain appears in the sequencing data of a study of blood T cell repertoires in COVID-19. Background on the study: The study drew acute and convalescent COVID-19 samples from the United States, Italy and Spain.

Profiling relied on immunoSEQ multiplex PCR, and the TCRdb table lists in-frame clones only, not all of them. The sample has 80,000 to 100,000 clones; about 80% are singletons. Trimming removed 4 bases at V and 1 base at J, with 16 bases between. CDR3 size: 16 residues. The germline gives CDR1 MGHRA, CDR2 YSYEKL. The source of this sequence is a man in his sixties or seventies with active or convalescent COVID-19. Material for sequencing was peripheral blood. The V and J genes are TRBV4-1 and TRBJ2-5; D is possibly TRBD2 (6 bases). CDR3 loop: CASSPSGRGIQETQYF. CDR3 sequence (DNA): TGCGCCAGCAGCCCAAGCGGGCGAGGGATCCAAGAGACCCAGTACTTC.